The clone carrying this T cell receptor beta chain was found many times. Its antigen is not identified. Germline and junction disagree at one end, which may indicate a read error. CDR3 length: 12 amino acids. The germline V gene encodes CDR1 MNHEY and CDR2 SVGAGI. This sample is drawn from a study of human T cells and chemical hapten exposure. Points from the study as a whole: Expanded TCRs formed significantly more large CDR3 similarity clusters than controls. A positive correlation with patch test score was found for PT1 expanded TCR counts. The donor cohort had alopecia, so its immune response may not match that of healthy people.

TCRdb redid the calling of the RACE reads with MiXCR, one entry per CDR3 protein. The sample yields 350,000 to 450,000 distinct CDR3 sequences, roughly 5% seen once. As for time point: pre-sensitization, week 0. Regarding treatment: therapeutic diphenylcyclopropenone sensitization with weekly scalp DPC. The sample was whole blood, taken in connection with sensitization to the hapten diphenylcyclopropenone (DPC). The J gene is TRBJ1-3, the V gene TRBV6-5; 7 bases agree with TRBD1. The origin of this receptor is a woman aged 45-65 years with alopecia areata. Some clones in this sample may be carry-over from other donors' samples. CDR3 region: CASSLTGTALSF. The CDR3 region has the DNA TGTGCCAGCAGCCTTACCGGGACAGCATTAAGTTTT.